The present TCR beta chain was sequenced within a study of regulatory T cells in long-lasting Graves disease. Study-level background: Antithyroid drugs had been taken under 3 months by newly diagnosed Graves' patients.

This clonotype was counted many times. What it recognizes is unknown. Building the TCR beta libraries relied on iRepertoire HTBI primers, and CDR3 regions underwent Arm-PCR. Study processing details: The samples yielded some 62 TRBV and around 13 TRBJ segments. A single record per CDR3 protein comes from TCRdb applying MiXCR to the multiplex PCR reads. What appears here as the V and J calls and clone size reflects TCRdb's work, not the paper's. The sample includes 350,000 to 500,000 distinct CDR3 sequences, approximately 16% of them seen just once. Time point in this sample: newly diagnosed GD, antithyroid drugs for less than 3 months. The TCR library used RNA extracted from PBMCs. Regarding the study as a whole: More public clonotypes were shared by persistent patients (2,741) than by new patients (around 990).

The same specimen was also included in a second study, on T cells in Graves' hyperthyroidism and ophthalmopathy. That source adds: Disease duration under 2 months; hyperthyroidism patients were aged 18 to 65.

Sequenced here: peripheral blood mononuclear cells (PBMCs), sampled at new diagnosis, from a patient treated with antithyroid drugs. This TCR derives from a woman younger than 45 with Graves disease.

The chain's CDR3 is CASSRDRATQETQYF. The CDR3 DNA reads as TGTGCCAGCAGTCGTGACCGGGCAACCCAAGAGACCCAGTACTTC. The chain is built from TRBV28 and TRBJ2-5; D not resolved. Trimming took 5 bases from V and 1 from J, leaving 14 bases between them. This CDR3 has 15 residues. Germline V gene lookup returns CDR1 MDHEN and CDR2 SYDVKM.